This is a list of T cell receptor beta chains from one sample in a study of response to subunit inactivated influenza vaccine. In TCRdb, the RT-PCR reads were re-called with MiXCR into one record per CDR3 protein. The table includes about 610,000 distinct CDR3 sequences, less than 15% detected once. The material was PBMCs from blood, obtained 11 to 12 days after vaccination. Receptor source: a middle-aged man who received an inactivated influenza vaccine. CDR3s include the opening cysteine and the closing phenylalanine or tryptophan. The D gene is left open where the match is weak.

cdr3_aa,j_call,d_call,v_call
CASSLDRGRAFF,TRBJ1-1,.,TRBV7-9
CASSWAGGLNEAFF,TRBJ1-1,TRBD1,TRBV5-1
CSARDVDKEIFYEQFF,TRBJ2-1,.,TRBV20-1
CSARTPRRRGYTF,TRBJ1-2,.,TRBV20-1
CASSQGRGEQYF,TRBJ2-7,.,TRBV7-9
CATSRAGTGYQPQHF,TRBJ1-5,TRBD1,TRBV15
CATTTGQGGGYTF,TRBJ1-2,TRBD1,TRBV15
CASSNSVAQYF,TRBJ2-5,.,TRBV7-6
CASSSSGVAGELFF,TRBJ2-2,.,TRBV7-2
CSARDGVAGFTDTQYF,TRBJ2-3,TRBD2,TRBV20-1
CASSAASEVYNEQFF,TRBJ2-1,.,TRBV9
CASSQDYGHEQYF,TRBJ2-7,.,TRBV4-3
CASSFAGFQETQYF,TRBJ2-5,.,TRBV28
CASSEGLPVGADTQYF,TRBJ2-3,.,TRBV9
CASTKLAGGTDTQYF,TRBJ2-3,TRBD2,TRBV6-1
CSVQDTLSYEQYF,TRBJ2-7,.,TRBV29-1
CASSQGTGRERGYTF,TRBJ1-2,TRBD1,TRBV3-1
CASSPFGVFEAFF,TRBJ1-1,.,TRBV12-3/TRBV12-4
CASGLVPSRGGTYNEQFF,TRBJ2-1,TRBD1,TRBV12-5
CASSLIPNTEAFF,TRBJ1-1,.,TRBV5-1
CASSLGDRASYEQYF,TRBJ2-7,TRBD1,TRBV7-9
CASSFTGTFASGANVLTF,TRBJ2-6,.,TRBV12-3/TRBV12-4
CASSYGGPVRGGELFF,TRBJ2-2,.,TRBV6-5
CASSSAFPGGYTF,TRBJ1-2,.,TRBV12-3/TRBV12-4
CASTPRGLSNEQFF,TRBJ2-1,.,TRBV6-1
CSARSGGTNSPLHF,TRBJ1-6,.,TRBV20-1
CASSLLGAAKNIQYF,TRBJ2-4,.,TRBV3-1
CASSLAIAGVNEQFF,TRBJ2-1,TRBD2,TRBV27
CAIAEIAGEPGELFF,TRBJ2-2,TRBD2,TRBV15
CASSQIAGRGPLSTDTQYF,TRBJ2-3,.,TRBV23-1
CASSQASGGLRETQYF,TRBJ2-5,TRBD2,TRBV4-2
CASTPGGLAGGIRTDTQYF,TRBJ2-3,TRBD2,TRBV11-1
CASSFRADSYEQYF,TRBJ2-7,.,TRBV12-3/TRBV12-4
CASSLDTYEQYF,TRBJ2-7,.,TRBV12-3/TRBV12-4
CATSDWRGGTDTQYF,TRBJ2-3,.,TRBV24-1
CASSQSGQASYEQYF,TRBJ2-7,TRBD1,TRBV18
CASSYQGDYGYTF,TRBJ1-2,TRBD1,TRBV6-2/TRBV6-3
CAIRIAGQETQYF,TRBJ2-5,TRBD2,TRBV10-3
CASIRTSGTYEQYF,TRBJ2-7,TRBD2,TRBV10-1
CASSLPLGDTQYF,TRBJ2-3,.,TRBV28
CASSYFGLQETQYF,TRBJ2-5,.,TRBV6-2/TRBV6-3
CASSRETLLFTDTQYF,TRBJ2-3,.,TRBV5-1
CSARTGGAIYGYTF,TRBJ1-2,TRBD1,TRBV20-1
CASSLRGRALDTQYF,TRBJ2-3,TRBD2,TRBV27
CASSQVGRDGYTF,TRBJ1-2,.,TRBV14
CATSDGTLNSPLHF,TRBJ1-6,.,TRBV24-1
CASSLIRWEQYF,TRBJ2-7,.,TRBV7-8
CASSLDPTSAGELFF,TRBJ2-2,.,TRBV5-1
CASSQTLWASAYQETQYF,TRBJ2-5,.,TRBV4-2
CAISDLAEPGDTQYF,TRBJ2-3,TRBD2,TRBV10-3
CSVEFRDRGNTGELFF,TRBJ2-2,TRBD1,TRBV29-1
CASSYTPMGGNTGELFF,TRBJ2-2,.,TRBV6-5
CASSPSGRIQYF,TRBJ2-5,TRBD2,TRBV14